This T cell receptor (beta chain) was observed in a study of blood T cells in healthy people across ages. Study in general: When template switching was applied, about one barcoded beta molecule was captured per two T cells.

Study outcomes and limitations: Measured against age, TCR beta diversity per million T cells decreased in a roughly linear manner. The study found TCR beta diversity correlated strongly with naive T cell percentage.

The second PCR ran roughly 6 to 11 cycles with a sample-barcoded 5' primer and J-beta primers. TCRdb re-called the 5' RACE reads through MiXCR, storing one row per CDR3 protein. This table has approximately 600,000 distinct CDR3 sequences, roughly 53% appearing once. Trimming removed 0 bases at V and 2 bases at J, with 15 bases between. Germline V lookup: CDR1 SGHDT, CDR2 YYEEEE. The length of the CDR3 is 16 residues. About this clonotype itself: Its antigen is as yet unknown.

This receptor was obtained from a man aged 55 to 69 in good health. The genes are TRBV5-6 and TRBJ2-7; the D gene is possibly TRBD1 (6 bases). Material for sequencing was blood. The CDR3 is CASSLAGTTQTYEQYF. The CDR3 DNA is TGTGCCAGCAGCTTGGCAGGGACAACTCAAACCTACGAGCAGTACTTC.